These T cell receptor beta chains were read from a single sample in a study of cytomegalovirus exposure and HLA in healthy donors. Generated by immunoSEQ multiplex PCR, the TCRdb table keeps only in-frame clones and is missing some. Among hundreds of thousands of clones, around 89% were seen once, and the ten largest hold roughly 0.99%. Sequenced material: PBMCs. These TCRs come from a woman between 18 and 29 years old in good health and CMV-seronegative. Each CDR3 is given with its conserved first and last residue. Each record gives: CDR3 protein, CDR3 length, V gene, D gene, J gene. A D gene is named only where the DNA matches it firmly.

CASSQITGGIGEAFF 15 TRBV6-5 TRBD1 TRBJ1-1
CASSVEQGRGIEQYF 15 TRBV9 - TRBJ2-7
CASSTLASYNEQFF 14 TRBV19 - TRBJ2-1
CASSLASGTYNEQFF 15 TRBV5-1 TRBD2 TRBJ2-1
CASKGLATEAFF 12 TRBV7-9 - TRBJ1-1
CASSETSHYEQYF 13 TRBV6-1 - TRBJ2-7
CASSSQGAKTEAFF 14 TRBV7-9 TRBD1 TRBJ1-1
CASSPETNRDIQYF 14 TRBV7-9 - TRBJ2-4
CASSLNGRFTDTQYF 15 TRBV11-2 - TRBJ2-3
CASSYQRGGMNTEAFF 16 TRBV11-2 - TRBJ1-1
CASSELTGYGYTF 13 TRBV6-1 - TRBJ1-2
CASSPRRGNYGYTF 14 TRBV7-2 - TRBJ1-2
CASSDGQGPYEQYF 14 TRBV10-1 TRBD1 TRBJ2-7
CASSSDRFYEQYF 13 TRBV5-6 - TRBJ2-7
CASSPAGASYNEQFF 15 TRBV2 - TRBJ2-1
CASSQAPGWEAYNEQFF 17 TRBV4-3 - TRBJ2-1
CASSQDPNTEAFF 13 TRBV4-1 - TRBJ1-1
CASSLDYYSYTF 12 TRBV5-4 - TRBJ1-2
CASSREPVYEQYF 13 TRBV4-3 - TRBJ2-7
CASSRLADTGELFF 14 TRBV6-6 TRBD2 TRBJ2-2
CASSVGTLGNSPLHF 15 TRBV9 - TRBJ1-6
CASSGRGREGKDTEAFF 17 TRBV2 TRBD1 TRBJ1-1
CASSLVQEFYGYTF 14 TRBV11-2 - TRBJ1-2
CASSFTFGTYDTGELFF 17 TRBV11-2 - TRBJ2-2
CASSGAGYTQYF 12 TRBV9 - TRBJ2-3
CASSAIISGGGVGNEQFF 18 TRBV7-7 TRBD2 TRBJ2-1
CASSLSAGGPYNEQFF 16 TRBV7-9 TRBD2 TRBJ2-1
CASSIARAQGLYNEQFF 17 TRBV19 - TRBJ2-1
CASSGGWTGRPYEQYF 16 TRBV27 TRBD1 TRBJ2-7
CAWSVLSGLAGENEQFF 17 TRBV30 TRBD2 TRBJ2-1
CATSSGEDTGELFF 14 TRBV15 - TRBJ2-2
CASSYSGGSYEQYF 14 TRBV5-1 TRBD1 TRBJ2-7
CASSQETRAYGYTF 14 TRBV4-3 - TRBJ1-2
CASSGAGGGKLFF 13 TRBV2 - TRBJ1-4
CASSILPTSVNEQFF 15 TRBV19 TRBD2 TRBJ2-1
CASSPPPGQGARPYF 15 TRBV6-5 TRBD1 TRBJ1-3
CASSLSSMVHSGANVLTF 18 TRBV27 - TRBJ2-6
CANRAPTANYGYTF 14 TRBV2 - TRBJ1-2
CASSLGLLAGRNNEQFF 17 TRBV11-3 - TRBJ2-1
CASSPGQRQETQYF 14 TRBV7-2 TRBD1 TRBJ2-5
CAWSEPGRRASNQPQHF 17 TRBV30 - TRBJ1-5
CASRLGFGQGGEKLFF 16 TRBV12-2 - TRBJ1-4
CASTEYSYEQYF 12 TRBV6-1 - TRBJ2-7
CASSPSLRSTYGYTF 15 TRBV10-2 - TRBJ1-2
CARPGLAEQFF 11 TRBV10-3 TRBD2 TRBJ2-1
CASRGDTREAFF 12 TRBV5-1 - TRBJ1-1
CASSPGLAGPTGELFF 16 TRBV4-3 TRBD2 TRBJ2-2
CASSSLMSGGGDSPLHF 17 TRBV27 - TRBJ1-6
CASSLGPGLRYNEQFF 16 TRBV11-2 TRBD2 TRBJ2-1
CASSLSPTEETQYF 14 TRBV7-9 - TRBJ2-5
CASSIDRGSYEQYF 14 TRBV19 - -
CASSLGRQGEAFF 13 TRBV7-2 TRBD1 TRBJ1-1
CASSQLAGEHTDTQYF 16 TRBV14 TRBD2 TRBJ2-3
CASTDDYSGGALVQETQYF 19 TRBV27 TRBD2 TRBJ2-5